Shown below are 28 T cell receptor beta chains from a single sample sequenced in a study of T cells in Graves' hyperthyroidism and ophthalmopathy. The TCR beta CDR3 regions underwent amplification using RNA transcripts as the source. The HTBI primer set drove a first-round RT-PCR of the TCR CDR3. TCRdb re-called the multiplex PCR reads with MiXCR, one entry per CDR3 protein. This sample yields under 400,000 distinct CDR3 sequences, of which about 12% are seen a single time; around a tenth belongs to the top ten. The material sequenced was blood. The receptors were sampled from a woman aged 18-29 years with Graves' hyperthyroidism.

This clonotype appeared many times. The rearrangement uses TRBV30 and TRBJ1-2, with D maybe TRBD1 (6 bases). V lost 2 bases to trimming and J lost 8 bases, with 18 bases between them. The CDR3 loop spans 14 amino acids. Germline CDR1 is GTSNPN and CDR2 is SVGIG (reference sequence). The CDR3 DNA reads as TGTGCCTGGAGTCCATTGGGGGCAGTTCGGGGCTACACCTTC. Translated: CAWSPLGAVRGYTF.

The chain uses TRBV9 and TRBJ2-1, with D uncertain. The CDR3 runs to 12 residues. Trimming pared 1 base from V and 9 bases from J, leaving 8 bases between. From germline, CDR1 is SGDLS and CDR2 YYNGEE. The CDR3 reads CASSVNEAEQFF. CDR3 DNA: TGTGCCAGCAGCGTAAATGAAGCTGAGCAGTTCTTC.

This clonotype was detected many times. The chain joins TRBV12-3 or TRBV12-4 to TRBJ1-1; unclear D gene. Trimming cost V 0 bases and J 5 bases, with 7 bases left between them. The CDR3 loop spans 13 amino acids. CDR3 bases: TGTGCCAGCAGTTTAGCCCAAAGGACTGAAGCTTTCTTT. Translated, it gives CASSLAQRTEAFF.

V and J are TRBV2 and TRBJ1-5; possibly TRBD1 for D (5 bases). V was shortened by 7 bases and J by 7 bases, with 14 bases between the two germline ends. The germline CDR1 and CDR2 sequences are SNHLY and FYNNEI. This CDR3 has 13 residues. As DNA, the CDR3 is TGTGCCAGCAATAGTGAGGGGTGGCAGCCCCAGCATTTT. Translating it yields CASNSEGWQPQHF.

The table lists this clonotype with a few counts. The rearrangement uses TRBV4-1 and TRBJ1-1, with D perhaps matching TRBD1 (5 bases). V lost 0 bases, J lost 2 bases, and 10 bases lay in between. The V gene's germline CDR1 is MGHRA and CDR2 YSYEKL. This CDR3 has 15 amino acids. CDR3 in amino acids: CASSQEGLINTEAFF. CDR3 sequence (DNA): TGCGCCAGCAGCCAAGAGGGACTGATAAACACTGAAGCTTTCTTT.

As for this clonotype: Being one base from a much bigger clone, this may be a read error. The chain is built from TRBV28 and TRBJ2-4; tentative D call: TRBD2 (5 bases). Germline V gene data show CDR1 as MDHEN and CDR2 as SYDVKM. The CDR3 spans 16 residues. The CDR3 DNA reads TGTGCCAGCAGTTTAGGGGAGTCTCTAGCCAAAAGCATTCAGTACTTC. It encodes CASSLGESLAKSIQYF.

This clonotype was counted ten times or more. The chain employs TRBV3-1 and TRBJ2-3; D is undetermined. The CDR3 is made up of 13 amino acids. Trimming removed 3 bases from V and 4 bases from J, with 8 bases in between. CDR1 is LGHDT and CDR2 is YNNKEL in the germline V gene (reference sequence). The CDR3 region is CASSHTGPDTQYF. The CDR3, as DNA: TGTGCCAGCAGCCATACGGGTCCAGATACGCAGTATTTT.

The chain joins TRBV20-1 to TRBJ2-7; 7 positions agree with TRBD1. Germline V CDR1 and CDR2: DFQATT, SNEGSKA (reference sequence). J gave up 2 bases and V 3 bases, and 7 bases lay outside the gene matches. The CDR3 loop spans 14 amino acids. CDR3 bases: TGCAGTGCTAGCGGAGACAGGGTGGCCTACGAGCAGTACTTC. Its translation: CSASGDRVAYEQYF.

This clonotype has a count of ten or more. The chain couples TRBV30 to TRBJ1-1; 8 positions match TRBD1. The ends lost 8 bases at V and 2 bases at J; junction bases unmatched: 7. This CDR3 has 13 amino acids. Germline V gives CDR1 GTSNPN, CDR2 SVGIG (reference sequence). The CDR3 DNA sequence: TGTGCCAAACGACAGGGGCCAAACACTGAAGCTTTCTTT. Translation gives CAKRQGPNTEAFF.

This clonotype was recorded a few times. CDR3 sequence: CASSRRENEQFF. The CDR3 bases are TGTGCCAGCAGCCGCAGGGAGAATGAGCAGTTCTTC. The J gene is TRBJ2-1, the V gene TRBV11-3; D might be TRBD1 or TRBD2, each matching 5 bases. Germline V gene sequence: CDR1 SGHNT, CDR2 YENEEA. Trimming cost V 5 bases and J 7 bases, with 9 bases left between them. The CDR3 spans 12 residues.

This clonotype was seen a handful of times. V is TRBV27 and J is TRBJ2-1; D unresolved. The CDR3 consists of 14 residues. Germline CDR1 is MNHEY and CDR2 is SMNVEV (reference sequence). V lost 6 bases and J 9 bases, leaving 18 bases between the germline ends. Here the CDR3 DNA reads TGTGCCAGCAGGTCCCGGGCCTATGTAGGTGAGCAGTTCTTC. Encoded protein: CASRSRAYVGEQFF.

This clonotype was found many times. The chain links TRBV7-2 to TRBJ1-6; the D is unclear. The V gene lost 1 base and the J gene lost 6 bases, with 10 bases spanning the gap. Germline V lookup: CDR1 SGHTA, CDR2 FQGNSA. The CDR3 runs 15 residues. CDR3 sequence: CASSLGAVRNSPLHF. The CDR3 DNA reads TGTGCCAGCAGCTTAGGTGCCGTGCGTAATTCACCCCTCCACTTT. Drawing the rest from reference TRBV7-2 and TRBJ1-6, the complete variable domain is GAGVSQSPSNKVTEKGKDVELRCDPISGHTALYWYRQSLGQGLEFLIYFQGNSAPDKSGLPSDRFSAERTGGSVSTLTIQRTQQEDSAVYLCASSLGAVRNSPLHFGNGTRLTVT.

The table lists this clonotype with many counts. V usage is TRBV7-2 and J usage is TRBJ2-7; D gene uncertain. The CDR3 sequence is 11 residues long. Germline V lookup: CDR1 SGHTA, CDR2 FQGNSA. The germline V and J ends were trimmed by 6 bases and 7 bases, with 10 bases remaining between them. Here the CDR3 reads CASSLYSEQYF. CDR3 nucleotide sequence: TGTGCCAGCAGTTTATATTCGGAGCAGTACTTC.

The chain recombines TRBV6-6 with TRBJ1-2; D is unclear. The CDR3 loop spans 12 amino acids. The V gene's germline CDR1 is MNHNY and CDR2 SVGAGI (reference sequence). Trimming left V 2 bases short and J 8 bases short, with 9 bases between. The DNA for the CDR3 is TGTGCCAGCAGTTACGGAGTCGGCGGCTACACCTTC. Amino acids: CASSYGVGGYTF.

This clonotype was recorded many times. The J gene is TRBJ2-7, the V gene TRBV27; no reliable D call. Germline CDR1 MNHEY, CDR2 SMNVEV (reference sequence). The CDR3 has 11 amino acids. The germline V and J ends were trimmed by 6 bases and 6 bases, with 9 bases remaining between them. The CDR3 sequence is CASRSGPEQYF. The CDR3 DNA is TGTGCCAGCAGGTCAGGCCCCGAGCAGTACTTC.

The chain couples TRBV7-3 to TRBJ2-1, with D possibly matching TRBD2 (5 bases). This CDR3 has 15 amino acids. V lost 1 base and J lost 3, with 10 bases in between. Per the germline V gene, CDR1 is SGHTA and CDR2 is FQGTGA. CDR3: CASSLKSGLYNEQFF. The CDR3 coding sequence is TGTGCCAGCAGCTTAAAGAGCGGACTCTACAATGAGCAGTTCTTC. The whole variable domain, remainder taken from reference TRBV7-3 and TRBJ2-1, is GAGVSQTPSNKVTEKGKYVELRCDPISGHTALYWYRQSLGQGPEFLIYFQGTGAADDSGLPNDRFFAVRPEGSVSTLKIQRTERGDSAVYLCASSLKSGLYNEQFFGPGTRLTVL.

This clonotype was seen at least ten times. The V call is TRBV5-1, the J call TRBJ1-1, with D perhaps matching TRBD1 (6 bases). V was cut by 0 bases and J by 11 bases, with 14 bases left in between. Germline V lookup: CDR1 SGHRS, CDR2 YFSETQ. The CDR3 sequence is 13 residues long. CDR3 loop: CASSLGDTSEAFF. The CDR3 DNA is TGCGCCAGCAGCTTGGGGGACACTTCCGAGGCTTTCTTT.

This clonotype was recorded many times. The genes are TRBV20-1 and TRBJ2-7, with 7 bases identical to TRBD2. CDR3 length: 15 amino acids. Looked up from germline, CDR1 is DFQATT and CDR2 is SNEGSKA (reference sequence). The V gene end was trimmed by 3 bases and the J gene end by 1 base; junction bases not matched to a gene: 9. The CDR3 reads CSASGVGGISYEQYF. The CDR3 DNA is TGCAGTGCTAGCGGAGTGGGAGGGATTTCCTACGAGCAGTACTTC.

This clonotype has more than one count but fewer than ten. This chain's CDR3 is CSAGRVAGNNEQFF. The DNA for the CDR3 is TGCAGTGCTGGGCGGGTAGCGGGCAACAATGAGCAGTTCTTC. V usage is TRBV20-1 and J usage is TRBJ2-1; TRBD2 agrees at 7 bases. CDR1 and CDR2 from the germline V gene are DFQATT and SNEGSKA (reference sequence). CDR3 length: 14 residues. J gave up 5 bases and V 5 bases, and 9 bases lay outside the gene matches.

At least ten counts were recorded for this clonotype. This chain uses TRBV29-1 with TRBJ2-3, with TRBD1 matching 7 bases. Germline V CDR1 and CDR2: SQVTM, ANQGSEA. This CDR3 comprises 16 residues. Trimming removed 5 bases from V and 2 bases from J; junction bases left unmatched: 13. CDR3 sequence reads: CSVLIYRGWDTDTQYF. In DNA, the CDR3 is TGCAGCGTTCTTATTTACAGGGGATGGGACACAGATACGCAGTATTTT.

This clonotype was observed a few times. The J gene is TRBJ2-1, the V gene TRBV5-4, with 12 nucleotides matching TRBD2. Germline CDR1 reads SGHNT; CDR2 reads YYREEE (reference sequence). The CDR3 has 17 amino acids. The V and J ends lost 4 bases and 2 bases, in that order; junction bases with no gene match: 7. CDR3 loop: CASSARLAGVPYNEQFF. CDR3 nucleotides: TGTGCCAGCAGCGCAAGACTAGCGGGAGTACCCTACAATGAGCAGTTCTTC.

This clonotype was observed at least ten times. The V and J genes are TRBV12-3 or TRBV12-4 and TRBJ1-3, with TRBD1 matching over 8 bases. This CDR3 region has 14 residues. Unmatched junction bases numbered 5, after V lost 7 bases and J lost 3 bases. CDR3: CASILQGGGNTIYF. CDR3 nucleotide sequence: TGTGCCAGCATTCTACAGGGGGGTGGAAACACCATATATTTT.

The CDR3 bases are TGTGCCAGCAGCCCTGTAGGTAGCGGGATAGGAGATACGCAGTATTTT. This encodes CASSPVGSGIGDTQYF. The J gene is TRBJ2-3, the V gene TRBV7-9; the match to TRBD2 covers 8 bases. After removal of 5 bases from V and 5 bases from J, the junction contained 12 bases not matched to a gene. The CDR3 has 16 amino acids. Per germline, CDR1 SEHNR and CDR2 FQNEAQ (reference sequence).

V usage is TRBV5-6 and J usage is TRBJ2-1; the match to TRBD1 covers 7 bases. CDR3 length: 14 amino acids. Germline V gene sequence: CDR1 SGHDT, CDR2 YYEEEE. Unmatched junction bases numbered 5, after V lost 4 bases and J lost 4 bases. The CDR3 spells CASSADRDYNEQFF. The DNA for the CDR3 is TGTGCCAGCAGCGCCGACAGGGATTACAATGAGCAGTTCTTC.

This clonotype was seen a few times. This chain links TRBV2 with TRBJ2-7; 9 bases map to TRBD1. The V and J ends lost 7 bases and 7 bases, in that order; junction bases with no gene match: 11. The germline V gene encodes CDR1 SNHLY and CDR2 FYNNEI. This CDR3 has 14 amino acids. In nucleotides, the CDR3 is TGTGCCAGCACCGCGGGACAGGGTGTATCTGAGCAGTACTTC. This codes for CASTAGQGVSEQYF.

The table lists this clonotype with many counts. The chain carries TRBV20-1 and TRBJ1-1; D is unclear. The CDR3 spans 14 residues. Germline values: CDR1 DFQATT, CDR2 SNEGSKA (reference sequence). V lost 2 bases to trimming and J lost 1 base, with 11 bases between them. CDR3 nucleotide sequence: TGCAGTGCTAGAAAGGCCGCGGCGAACACTGAAGCTTTCTTT. Its protein is CSARKAAANTEAFF.

This clonotype was picked up many times. The V call is TRBV12-3 or TRBV12-4, the J call TRBJ1-2; D ambiguous. V was trimmed by 6 bases and J by 8 bases, leaving 19 bases between them. This CDR3 is 14 amino acids long. CDR3 DNA sequence: TGTGCCAGCAGCTTCACGCTCGAAACGTCGGGCTACACCTTC. This sequence encodes CASSFTLETSGYTF.

The rearrangement uses TRBV7-6 and TRBJ2-7; no firm D call. Trimming shortened V by 1 base and J by 0 bases, and 16 bases separated the two germline ends. Germline V CDR1 and CDR2: SGHVS, FNYEAQ. This CDR3 comprises 17 residues. CDR3 region: CASSLGSPTQSSYEQYF. CDR3 nucleotides: TGTGCCAGCAGCTTAGGATCGCCCACCCAAAGCTCCTACGAGCAGTACTTC.